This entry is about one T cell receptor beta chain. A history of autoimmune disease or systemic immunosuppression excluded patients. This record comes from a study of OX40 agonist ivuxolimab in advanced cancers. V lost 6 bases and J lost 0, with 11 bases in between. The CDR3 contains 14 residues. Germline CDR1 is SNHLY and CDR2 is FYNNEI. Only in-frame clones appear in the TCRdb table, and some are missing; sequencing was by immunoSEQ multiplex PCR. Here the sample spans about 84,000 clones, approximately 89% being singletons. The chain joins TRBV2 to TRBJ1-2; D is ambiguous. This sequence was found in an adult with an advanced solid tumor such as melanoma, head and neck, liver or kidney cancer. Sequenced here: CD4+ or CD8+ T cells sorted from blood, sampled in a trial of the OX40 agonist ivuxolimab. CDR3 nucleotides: TGTGCCAGCAGCGGTGGACGGACTAACTATGGCTACACCTTC. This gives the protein CASSGGRTNYGYTF.